This T cell receptor (beta chain) was captured in a study of tumor and adjacent non-tumor tissue in lung cancer. Whole-study context: Patients comprised about a dozen adenocarcinoma, a couple of squamous cell carcinoma and 1 small cell lung cancer.

This sample's RNA came from whole unsorted tissue. This CDR3 is built from 16 residues. Germline V gene sequence: CDR1 SGHNT, CDR2 YYREEE (reference sequence). A modified ARM-PCR protocol with three rounds of nested PCR amplified TCRbeta. TCRdb reprocessed the multiplex PCR reads with MiXCR, giving one entry per CDR3 protein. The sample yields some 93,000 distinct CDR3 sequences, around 71% seen once. Concerning this clonotype: One end of the junction varies from germline; a read error may be responsible.

The specimen was lung tumor tissue. The rearrangement joins TRBV5-4 to TRBJ2-2; D not resolved. This clonotype was sampled from a man between 60 and 75 years old with non-small cell lung cancer. The CDR3 region has the DNA TGTGCCAGCAGCTTGGAGGCAAGGGCAAACATCGGGGAGCTGTTTTTT. This codes for CASSLEARANIGELFF.